A single sample gave rise to the 27 T cell receptor beta chains below, sequenced in a study of blood T cell repertoires in COVID-19 (dated by TCRdb to the early 2020s). To prepare the library, the immunoSEQ multiplex PCR assay was applied. Not all clones reach the TCRdb copy of this immuneACCESS table, which keeps in-frame sequences only. Checked studies attribute under half of the gap to unresolved V genes and leave the rest unexplained. This sample lists some 200,000 clones; 84% were detected once. Together, the top ten hold 10% of the sample. The sample consisted of peripheral blood. Receptors originate from a woman of 80 years or more with COVID-19, enrolled during active disease.

The rearrangement links TRBV28 to TRBJ1-6; TRBD1 matches 9 bases. With V trimmed by 5 bases and J by 9 bases, 8 bases remained unmatched. Germline V lookup: CDR1 MDHEN, CDR2 SYDVKM. The length of the CDR3 is 15 residues. The CDR3 sequence: CASSPTTGGFSPLHF. In DNA, the CDR3 is TGTGCCAGCAGTCCGACGACAGGGGGTTTTTCACCCCTCCACTTT.

The chain couples TRBV29-1 to TRBJ1-1, with 9 bases that match TRBD1. The germline CDR1 and CDR2 sequences are SQVTM and ANQGSEA. V shed 7 bases, J shed 5 bases, and the junction held 8 bases outside the gene matches. The CDR3 contains 13 residues. The CDR3 region is CSGKTGGGTEAFF. For the CDR3, the DNA is TGCAGCGGCAAAACAGGGGGCGGGACTGAAGCTTTCTTT.

The chain carries TRBV14 and TRBJ1-2; D ambiguous. Trimming removed 1 base from V and 3 bases from J, with 6 bases in between. This CDR3 is 13 amino acids long. CDR1 and CDR2 from the germline V gene are SGHDN and FVKESK. This CDR3 is CASSQARYYGYTF. The CDR3, as DNA: TGTGCCAGCAGCCAAGCGCGGTACTATGGCTACACCTTC.

The chain carries TRBV6-5 and TRBJ1-1; 10 bases fit TRBD1. The CDR3 runs to 13 residues. In germline, CDR1 is MNHEY, CDR2 SVGAGI. V was clipped by 4 bases and J by 7 bases; unmatched bases: 3. The DNA of the CDR3 is TGTGCCAGCAGTTCCCGGGACAGGGGTGAAGCTTTCTTT. This sequence encodes CASSSRDRGEAFF.

The chain has TRBV5-4 and TRBJ2-1; 9 nucleotides match TRBD2. The CDR3 sequence is 15 residues long. The V gene end was trimmed by 0 bases and the J gene end by 4 bases; junction bases not matched to a gene: 2. Germline V gene data show CDR1 as SGHNT and CDR2 as YYREEE (reference sequence). DNA for the CDR3: TGTGCCAGCAGCTTGGTTAGCGGGGGTTACAATGAGCAGTTCTTC. Amino acid sequence: CASSLVSGGYNEQFF.

The gene calls are TRBV28 and TRBJ2-7, with TRBD1 matching 10 bases. Per germline, CDR1 MDHEN and CDR2 SYDVKM. V dropped 10 bases and J dropped 10; count of bases not matched to a gene: 13. This CDR3 spans 13 amino acids. This chain's CDR3 is CATSGQGVYSQYV. As DNA, the CDR3 is TGTGCCACCTCCGGACAGGGGGTCTACTCACAGTACGTC.

The chain recombines TRBV13 with TRBJ1-3; 7 positions agree with TRBD1. J gave up 4 bases and V 5 bases, and 5 bases lay outside the gene matches. Germline V gene data show CDR1 as PRHDT and CDR2 as FYEKMQ (reference sequence). The CDR3 is made up of 14 amino acids. The CDR3 reads CASSRDRRGNTIYF. As DNA, the CDR3 is TGTGCCAGCAGCCGGGACAGAAGGGGAAACACCATATATTTT.

CDR3 protein: CASNYDRGRNEQYV. CDR3 coding DNA: TGTGCCAGCAATTACGACAGGGGCAGGAACGAGCAGTACGTC. This chain uses TRBV6-5 with TRBJ2-7, with TRBD1 matching 8 bases. CDR1 and CDR2 (germline): MNHEY, SVGAGI. CDR3 length: 14 amino acids.

The chain joins TRBV29-1 to TRBJ2-1; D is perhaps TRBD1 (5 bases). The V and J ends lost 1 base and 3 bases respectively, with 13 bases between them. The CDR3 length is 15 residues. The V gene's germline CDR1 is SQVTM and CDR2 ANQGSEA. The CDR3 nucleotides are TGCAGCGTTGAAGGTGCCAGGGTACGCTACAATGAGCAGTTCTTC. Translated: CSVEGARVRYNEQFF.

This chain links TRBV6-5 with TRBJ1-2; D is perhaps TRBD1 (6 bases). The length of the CDR3 is 15 residues. V lost 10 bases and J lost 0, with 18 bases in between. In germline, CDR1 is MNHEY, CDR2 SVGAGI. The CDR3 loop reads CATLGQPPSNYGYTF. The CDR3 DNA reads as TGTGCCACCTTAGGACAGCCACCTTCTAACTATGGCTACACCTTC.

V gene TRBV3-1 (or the pseudogene TRBV3-2) combines with J gene TRBJ1-6, with 7 bases lining up with TRBD1. The CDR3 runs 16 residues. V dropped 4 bases and J dropped 8; count of bases not matched to a gene: 11. Germline V gene lookup returns CDR1 LGHDT and CDR2 YNNKEL (reference sequence). The CDR3 loop is CASSLPRQTGYSPLHF. CDR3 nucleotide sequence: TGTGCCAGCAGCCTTCCCCGACAGACAGGGTATTCACCCCTCCACTTT.

The chain links TRBV2 to TRBJ2-1; TRBD2 is a possible D gene (6 bases). The germline V and J ends were trimmed by 2 bases and 9 bases, with 8 bases remaining between them. Looked up from germline, CDR1 is SNHLY and CDR2 is FYNNEI. The CDR3 has 12 amino acids. The CDR3 reads CASSELGGEQFF. Here the CDR3 DNA reads TGTGCCAGCAGTGAACTGGGGGGTGAGCAGTTCTTC. The full variable domain, its missing parts supplied by reference TRBV2 and TRBJ2-1, is EPEVTQTPSHQVTQMGQEVILRCVPISNHLYFYWYRQILGQKVEFLVSFYNNEISEKSEIFDDQFSVERPDGSNFTLKIRSTKLEDSAMYFCASSELGGEQFFGPGTRLTVL.

The chain couples TRBV7-6 to TRBJ1-1; 7 nucleotides match TRBD1. Germline V lookup: CDR1 SGHVS, CDR2 FNYEAQ. V lost 5 bases to trimming and J lost 2 bases; unmatched junction nucleotides: 8. CDR3 length equals 15 residues. CDR3 protein: CASSQPGTANTEAFF. The CDR3 DNA is TGTGCCAGCAGCCAGCCCGGGACAGCCAACACTGAAGCTTTCTTT.

This clone has only one observation. This rearrangement joins TRBV5-1 to TRBJ2-2; 8 bases map to TRBD1. This CDR3 contains 16 residues. J lost 2 bases, V lost 3 bases, and 6 bases had no gene match. Germline loops: CDR1 SGHRS, CDR2 YFSETQ. The CDR3 here is CASSSSGTGNTGELFF. CDR3 sequence (DNA): TGCGCCAGCAGCTCCTCCGGGACAGGAAACACCGGGGAGCTGTTTTTT.

This sequence joins TRBV7-8 and TRBJ2-5, with 8 bases fitting TRBD2. The CDR3 runs to 14 residues. The V segment lost 5 bases and the J segment 4 bases; nucleotides outside the gene matches: 6. Germline-derived CDR1 and CDR2 are SGHVS and FQNEAQ. As DNA, the CDR3 is TGTGCCAGCAGCCCGGGGGGGCATGGAGAGACCCAGTACTTC. Protein sequence: CASSPGGHGETQYF.

The V and J genes are TRBV28 and TRBJ1-5; D is unresolved. This CDR3 contains 14 residues. Trimming shortened V by 3 bases and J by 3 bases, and 9 bases separated the two germline ends. Germline V gives CDR1 MDHEN, CDR2 SYDVKM. The DNA of the CDR3 is TGTGCCAGCAGTTTCGGGGAGTACAATCAGCCCCAGCATTTT. Its protein product is CASSFGEYNQPQHF.

The chain has TRBV3-1 (or the pseudogene TRBV3-2) and TRBJ1-1; unclear D gene. V was pared by 2 bases and J by 5 bases, with 6 bases between. The germline CDR1 and CDR2 sequences are LGHDT and YNNKEL (reference sequence). There are 12 residues in the CDR3. CDR3 in amino acids: CASSQTKTEAFF. The CDR3, as DNA: TGTGCCAGCAGCCAAACAAAAACTGAAGCTTTCTTT.

This chain uses TRBV12-3 or TRBV12-4 with TRBJ1-5; D gene uncertain. V was pared by 3 bases and J by 7 bases, with 7 bases between. The CDR3 runs to 12 residues. CDR3 nucleotide sequence: TGTGCCAGCAGTTTGCCACAGCAGCCCCAGCATTTT. Its protein is CASSLPQQPQHF.

J is TRBJ2-3 and V is TRBV5-1; 14 nucleotides agree with TRBD2. Per the germline V gene, CDR1 is SGHRS and CDR2 is YFSETQ. J gave up 2 bases and V 4 bases, and 9 bases lay outside the gene matches. This CDR3 contains 18 residues. Here the CDR3 reads CASSLPGLAGVLTDTQYF. The CDR3 DNA is TGCGCCAGCAGCCTACCGGGACTAGCGGGGGTGCTCACAGATACGCAGTATTTT.

This clone appeared a few times. This chain joins TRBV4-1 and TRBJ1-2; tentative D call: TRBD1 (6 bases). V was trimmed by 5 bases and J by 0 bases, leaving 16 bases between them. This CDR3 is 16 amino acids long. Germline CDR1 and CDR2: MGHRA and YSYEKL. The CDR3: CASSGVGGGANYGYTF. CDR3 in DNA: TGCGCCAGCAGCGGGGTGGGAGGGGGAGCTAACTATGGCTACACCTTC.

This rearrangement joins TRBV28 to TRBJ2-6; a possible D gene is TRBD1 (5 bases). The V gene's germline CDR1 is MDHEN and CDR2 SYDVKM. This CDR3 is built from 15 residues. Trimming removed 4 bases from V and 1 base from J, with 8 bases in between. CDR3 in DNA: TGTGCCAGCAGTTCCGGACAATCTGGGGCCAACGTCCTGACTTTC. This codes for CASSSGQSGANVLTF.

This clone showed up just once. The J gene is TRBJ1-6, the V gene TRBV6-5; TRBD1 is a possible D gene (6 bases). Deletions cut 2 bases from V and 7 bases from J, with 15 bases between. The CDR3 consists of 16 residues. In germline, CDR1 is MNHEY, CDR2 SVGAGI. The CDR3, as DNA: TGTGCCAGCAGTTACCAGAGAGGACAGAACAATTCACCCCTCCACTTT. Amino acids: CASSYQRGQNNSPLHF.

This clone has more than one count but fewer than ten. The chain has TRBV4-1 and TRBJ2-1; 10 bases match TRBD2. Germline V gene data show CDR1 as MGHRA and CDR2 as YSYEKL. The trim removed 1 base at V and 2 bases at J, leaving 2 bases unmatched. The CDR3 has 16 residues. CDR3 DNA: TGCGCCAGCAGCCAAGTTCTAGCGGGAGCCTACAATGAGCAGTTCTTC. Its protein product is CASSQVLAGAYNEQFF.

The rearrangement uses TRBV28 and TRBJ1-2; 9 bases match TRBD1. From germline, CDR1 is MDHEN and CDR2 SYDVKM. V gave up 3 bases and J gave up 4 bases; unmatched junction bases: 9. This CDR3 is built from 16 residues. This CDR3 reads CASSFQGQGGRYGYTF. In DNA form, the CDR3 reads TGTGCCAGCAGTTTTCAGGGACAGGGTGGACGCTATGGCTACACCTTC.

This clone was picked up one time. V and J are TRBV5-1 and TRBJ2-3; a weak D match, TRBD1 (6 bases). This CDR3 has 17 amino acids. V lost 4 bases to trimming and J lost 0 bases, with 18 bases between them. Per the germline V gene, CDR1 is SGHRS and CDR2 is YFSETQ. Here the CDR3 reads CASSTGQGGYSTDTQYF. CDR3 coding DNA: TGCGCCAGCAGCACCGGACAAGGGGGATATAGCACAGATACGCAGTATTTT.

The V gene is TRBV19, the J gene TRBJ2-2; D not resolved. The germline V gene encodes CDR1 LNHDA and CDR2 SQIVND (reference sequence). V lost 3 bases and J lost 1, with 6 bases in between. CDR3 length equals 14 residues. The CDR3 coding sequence is TGTGCCAGTAGTATCCCCTTGAACACCGGGGAGCTGTTTTTT. This translates into CASSIPLNTGELFF.

The chain recombines TRBV11-2 with TRBJ1-2; D is possibly TRBD1 (5 bases). CDR1 is SGHAT and CDR2 is FQNNGV in the germline V gene. This CDR3 is built from 16 residues. The V end was cut by 1 base, the J end by 0 bases, with 12 bases between. CDR3 sequence reads: CASSLGAAGSNYGYTF. The CDR3, as DNA: TGTGCCAGCAGCTTAGGGGCGGCAGGGTCTAACTATGGCTACACCTTC. Full variable domain (outside the CDR3, taken from reference TRBV11-2 and TRBJ1-2): EAGVAQSPRYKIIEKRQSVAFWCNPISGHATLYWYQQILGQGPKLLIQFQNNGVVDDSQLPKDRFSAERLKGVDSTLKIQPAKLEDSAVYLCASSLGAAGSNYGYTFGSGTRLTVV.